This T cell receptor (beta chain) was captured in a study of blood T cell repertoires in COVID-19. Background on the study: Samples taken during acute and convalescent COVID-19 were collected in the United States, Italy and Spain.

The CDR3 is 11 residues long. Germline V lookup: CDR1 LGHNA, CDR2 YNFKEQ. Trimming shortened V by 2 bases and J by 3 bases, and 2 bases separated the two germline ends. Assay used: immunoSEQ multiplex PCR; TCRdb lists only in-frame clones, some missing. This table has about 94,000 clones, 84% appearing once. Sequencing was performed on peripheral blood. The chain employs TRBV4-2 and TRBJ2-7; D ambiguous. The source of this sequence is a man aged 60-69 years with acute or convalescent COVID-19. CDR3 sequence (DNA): TGTGCCAGCAGCCAACTCTACGAGCAGTACTTC. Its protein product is CASSQLYEQYF.